The 10 T cell receptor beta chains below come from one sample, sequenced in a study of shared clonotypes between healthy human individuals. Produced via immunoSEQ multiplex PCR; TCRdb's table is partial and in-frame only. In the table there are more than 2 million clones, 85% to 95% of which are singletons. Material: naive CD4+ T cells sorted from blood. Documented subset: CD45RA+ positively selected. These receptors all stem from a man between 18 and 35 years old in good health.

J is TRBJ1-2 and V is TRBV4-1; D unclear. Germline CDR1 and CDR2: MGHRA and YSYEKL. Trimming stripped 0 bases from V and 9 bases from J, with 11 bases between. This CDR3 contains 13 residues. This CDR3 reads CASSQESYASYTF. The CDR3 DNA follows: TGCGCCAGCAGCCAAGAGAGCTATGCTAGCTACACCTTC.

The chain employs TRBV6-5 and TRBJ1-5; D call uncertain. Looked up from germline, CDR1 is MNHEY and CDR2 is SVGAGI. V was cut by 0 bases and J by 3 bases, with 6 bases left in between. The CDR3 totals 14 residues. CDR3 coding DNA: TGTGCCAGCAGTTACTCCGGGAACAATCAGCCCCAGCATTTT. Encoded protein: CASSYSGNNQPQHF.

This chain connects TRBV27 to TRBJ1-2; 10 bases are shared with TRBD1. Unmatched junction bases numbered 10, after V lost 5 bases and J lost 4 bases. The CDR3 consists of 16 residues. Per germline, CDR1 MNHEY and CDR2 SMNVEV (reference sequence). The CDR3 bases are TGTGCCAGCAGTCCGGGACAGGGGAGGGTTGTCTATGGCTACACCTTC. Amino acids: CASSPGQGRVVYGYTF.

The chain recombines TRBV6-6 with TRBJ1-6; TRBD1 agrees at 9 bases. J lost 5 bases, V lost 8 bases, and 1 base had no gene match. Germline lookup yields CDR1 MNHNY and CDR2 SVGAGI (reference sequence). This CDR3 contains 13 residues. The CDR3 DNA reads TGTGCCAGCGGGACAGGGAATAATTCACCCCTCCACTTT. Protein: CASGTGNNSPLHF.

V and J are TRBV7-3 and TRBJ2-6; D gene ambiguous. Trimming removed 3 bases from V and 0 bases from J, with 18 bases in between. Germline-derived CDR1 and CDR2 are SGHTA and FQGTGA. The CDR3 extends over 19 amino acids. CDR3 nucleotides: TGTGCCAGCAGCTTCGAACCCGGGCCAGCTCTCTCTGGGGCCAACGTCCTGACTTTC. Translating it yields CASSFEPGPALSGANVLTF.

This chain links TRBV27 with TRBJ1-2; 8 nucleotides match TRBD1. The CDR3 has 12 residues. Germline trimming cut 8 bases from V and 4 bases from J; bases unmatched to any gene: 3. Germline-derived CDR1 and CDR2 are MNHEY and SMNVEV (reference sequence). CDR3 loop: CASGQGRYGYTF. CDR3 DNA: TGTGCCAGCGGACAGGGCCGCTATGGCTACACCTTC.

This chain joins TRBV19 and TRBJ1-5; TRBD1 matches 9 bases. The junction had 11 bases not matched to a gene; V was cut back by 6 bases and J by 11 bases. The CDR3 contains 14 residues. Germline V gene data show CDR1 as LNHDA and CDR2 as SQIVND (reference sequence). CDR3 loop: CASSPGTGTGSQHF. The CDR3 DNA reads as TGTGCCAGTAGCCCCGGGACAGGGACCGGGTCCCAGCATTTT.

The genes are TRBV5-1 and TRBJ2-3; D ambiguous. This CDR3 region has 13 residues. Germline-derived CDR1 and CDR2 are SGHRS and YFSETQ. Trimming removed 2 bases from V and 5 bases from J, with 9 bases in between. The CDR3 DNA sequence: TGCGCCAGCAGCTTCGGCGCTCAAGATACGCAGTATTTT. Amino acid sequence: CASSFGAQDTQYF.

This chain connects TRBV4-1 to TRBJ1-1; D remains ambiguous. CDR1 and CDR2 from the germline V gene are MGHRA and YSYEKL. There are 15 residues in the CDR3. The ends were cut back, 4 bases at V and 4 bases at J, with 16 bases in the middle. This CDR3 reads CASSRLGLVSTEAFF. The CDR3, as DNA: TGCGCCAGCAGCCGACTCGGACTGGTGAGCACTGAAGCTTTCTTT.

V gene TRBV2 combines with J gene TRBJ2-3; 10 bases map to TRBD2. There are 16 residues in the CDR3. V shed 5 bases, J shed 2 bases, and the junction held 7 bases outside the gene matches. Germline loops: CDR1 SNHLY, CDR2 FYNNEI. CDR3: CASSPSSGGYTDTQYF. The CDR3 bases are TGTGCCAGCAGTCCTTCTAGCGGGGGATACACAGATACGCAGTATTTT.